This T cell receptor beta chain came from a study of blood T cell repertoires in COVID-19. Study context: Specimens from acute and convalescent COVID-19 originated in the United States, Italy and Spain. Nucleic acid was either cDNA or gDNA, and it came from T cells, B-cell-depleted T cells, or PBMCs.

V was pared by 8 bases and J by 7 bases, with 5 bases of the junction left unmatched. Germline V gene sequence: CDR1 MNHEY, CDR2 SVGAGI. This CDR3 comprises 14 residues. The authors' processing: Nucleated cell number was recorded as an estimate derived from reference gene primer amplification. Produced via immunoSEQ multiplex PCR; TCRdb's table is partial and in-frame only. Clone size and V and J calls were adopted from that table, with D and trimming inferred from the DNA. The sample yields around 20,000 clones, about nine tenths seen once. This receptor was identified in a human donor with active COVID-19. The donor label of this sample is uncertain. Sequenced sample: peripheral blood. The chain joins TRBV6-5 to TRBJ2-2; 12 bases align to TRBD2. The CDR3 here is CASSSGRANGELFF. DNA of the CDR3: TGTGCCAGCTCTAGCGGGAGGGCGAACGGGGAGCTGTTTTTT.